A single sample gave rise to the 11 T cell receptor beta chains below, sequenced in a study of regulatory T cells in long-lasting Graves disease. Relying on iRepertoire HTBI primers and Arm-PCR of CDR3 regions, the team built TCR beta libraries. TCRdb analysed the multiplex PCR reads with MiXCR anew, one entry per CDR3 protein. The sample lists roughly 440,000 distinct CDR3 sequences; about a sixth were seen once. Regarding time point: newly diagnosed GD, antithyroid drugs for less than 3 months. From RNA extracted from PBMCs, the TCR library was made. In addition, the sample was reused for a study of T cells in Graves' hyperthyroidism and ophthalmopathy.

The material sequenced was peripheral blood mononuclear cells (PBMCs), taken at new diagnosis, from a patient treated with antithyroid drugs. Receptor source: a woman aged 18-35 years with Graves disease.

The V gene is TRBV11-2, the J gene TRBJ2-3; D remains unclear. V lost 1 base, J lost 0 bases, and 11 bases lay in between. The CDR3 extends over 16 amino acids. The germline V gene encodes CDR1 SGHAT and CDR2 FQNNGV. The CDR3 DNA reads TGTGCCAGCAGCTTAGGGGGATCACCAAGCACAGATACGCAGTATTTT. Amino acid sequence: CASSLGGSPSTDTQYF.

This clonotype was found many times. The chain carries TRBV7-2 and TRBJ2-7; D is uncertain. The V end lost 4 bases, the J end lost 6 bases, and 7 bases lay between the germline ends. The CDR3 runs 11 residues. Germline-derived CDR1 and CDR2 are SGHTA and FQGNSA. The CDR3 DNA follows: TGTGCCAGCAGCTCCCATTCCGAGCAGTACTTC. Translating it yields CASSSHSEQYF.

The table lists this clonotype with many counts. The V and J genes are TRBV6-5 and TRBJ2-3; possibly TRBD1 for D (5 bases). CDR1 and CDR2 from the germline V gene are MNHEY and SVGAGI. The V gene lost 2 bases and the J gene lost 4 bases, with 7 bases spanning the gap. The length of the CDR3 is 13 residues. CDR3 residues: CASSYSRADTQYF. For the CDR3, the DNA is TGTGCCAGCAGTTACAGCAGGGCAGATACGCAGTATTTT.

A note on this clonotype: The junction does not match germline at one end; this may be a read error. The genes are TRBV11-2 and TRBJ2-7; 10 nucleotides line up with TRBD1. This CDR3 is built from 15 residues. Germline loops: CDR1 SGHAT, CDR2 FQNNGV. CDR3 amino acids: CAGSRGQGGPYERYF. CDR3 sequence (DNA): TGTGCCGGCAGCCGTGGACAGGGGGGTCCCTACGAGCGGTACTTC.

The CDR3 sequence is CASSFGLDEQYF. The CDR3 DNA is TGTGCCAGCAGCTTCGGTCTAGACGAGCAGTACTTC. This rearrangement joins TRBV5-6 to TRBJ2-7; D is unresolved. The V gene lost 2 bases and the J gene lost 5 bases, with 8 bases spanning the gap. Germline-derived CDR1 and CDR2 are SGHDT and YYEEEE. The CDR3 is 12 amino acids.

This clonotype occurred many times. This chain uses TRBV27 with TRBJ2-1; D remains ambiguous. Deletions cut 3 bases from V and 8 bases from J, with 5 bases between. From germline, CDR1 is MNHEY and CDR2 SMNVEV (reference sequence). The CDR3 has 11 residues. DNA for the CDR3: TGTGCCAGCAGTTTCGAGTATGAGCAGTTCTTC. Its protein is CASSFEYEQFF.

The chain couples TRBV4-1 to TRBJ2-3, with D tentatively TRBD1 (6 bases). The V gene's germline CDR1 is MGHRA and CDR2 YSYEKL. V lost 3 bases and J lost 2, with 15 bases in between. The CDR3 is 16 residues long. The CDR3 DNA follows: TGCGCCAGCAGCCAGGAGCTCAGGGGCACCACAGATACGCAGTATTTT. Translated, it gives CASSQELRGTTDTQYF.

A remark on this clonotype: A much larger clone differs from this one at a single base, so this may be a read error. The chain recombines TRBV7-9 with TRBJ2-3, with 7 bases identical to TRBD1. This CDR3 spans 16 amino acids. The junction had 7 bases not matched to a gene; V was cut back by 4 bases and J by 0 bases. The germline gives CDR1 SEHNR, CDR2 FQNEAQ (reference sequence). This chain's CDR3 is CASSSVTGRSTDTQYF. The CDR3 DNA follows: TGTGCCAGCAGCTCCGTGACAGGGCGTAGCACAGATACGCAGTATTTT.

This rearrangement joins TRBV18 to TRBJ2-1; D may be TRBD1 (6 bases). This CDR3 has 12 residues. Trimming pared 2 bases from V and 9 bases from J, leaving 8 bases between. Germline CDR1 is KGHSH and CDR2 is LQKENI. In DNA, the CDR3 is TGTGCCAGCTCACCAGGGGGCGTTGAGCAGTTCTTC. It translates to CASSPGGVEQFF.

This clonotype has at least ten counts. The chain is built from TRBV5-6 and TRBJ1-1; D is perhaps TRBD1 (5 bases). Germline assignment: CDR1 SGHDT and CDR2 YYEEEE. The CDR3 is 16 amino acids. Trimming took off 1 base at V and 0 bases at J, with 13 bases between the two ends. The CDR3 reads CASSLPGLGVNTEAFF. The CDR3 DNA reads TGTGCCAGCAGCTTGCCAGGGTTGGGGGTGAACACTGAAGCTTTCTTT. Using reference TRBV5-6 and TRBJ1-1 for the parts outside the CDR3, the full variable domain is DAGVTQSPTHLIKTRGQQVTLRCSPKSGHDTVSWYQQALGQGPQFIFQYYEEEERQRGNFPDRFSGHQFPNYSSELNVNALLLGDSALYLCASSLPGLGVNTEAFFGQGTRLTVV.

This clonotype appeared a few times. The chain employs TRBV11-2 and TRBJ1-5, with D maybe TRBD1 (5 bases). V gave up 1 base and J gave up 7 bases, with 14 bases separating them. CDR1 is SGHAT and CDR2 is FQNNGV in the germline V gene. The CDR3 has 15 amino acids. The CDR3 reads CASSLGHGGYQPQHF. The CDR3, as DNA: TGTGCCAGCAGCTTAGGCCATGGGGGTTACCAGCCCCAGCATTTT.